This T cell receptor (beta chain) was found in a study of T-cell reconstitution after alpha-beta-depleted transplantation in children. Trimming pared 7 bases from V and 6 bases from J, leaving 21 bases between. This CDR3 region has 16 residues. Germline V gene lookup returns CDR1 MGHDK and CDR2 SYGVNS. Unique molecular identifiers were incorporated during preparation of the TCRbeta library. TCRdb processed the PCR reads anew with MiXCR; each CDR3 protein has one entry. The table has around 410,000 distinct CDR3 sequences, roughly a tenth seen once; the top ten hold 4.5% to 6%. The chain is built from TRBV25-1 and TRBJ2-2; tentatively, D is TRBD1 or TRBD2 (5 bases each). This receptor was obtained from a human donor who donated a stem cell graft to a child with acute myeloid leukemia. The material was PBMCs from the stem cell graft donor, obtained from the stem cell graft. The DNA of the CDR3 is TGTGCCAGCAAAGGAGTAGGGGACGGTCAGCCCGGGGAGCTGTTTTTT. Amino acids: CASKGVGDGQPGELFF. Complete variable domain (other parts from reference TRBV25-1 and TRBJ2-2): EADIYQTPRYLVIGTGKKITLECSQTMGHDKMYWYQQDPGMELHLIHYSYGVNSTEKGDLSSESTVSRIRTEHFPLTLESARPSHTSQYLCASKGVGDGQPGELFFGEGSRLTVL.